The 9 T cell receptor beta chains below were found in one sample sequenced in a study of T cell repertoires and Cas9 in healthy adults (dated by TCRdb to the late 2010s). The method was the immunoSEQ multiplex PCR assay. TCRdb holds this immuneACCESS table with in-frame rearrangements only. Some clones are missing; in checked studies, unresolved V genes explain under half, and the rest has no known cause. The sample contains over 12,000 clones, 80% to 90% of them found a single time. The ten top clones hold approximately 1.5% of the sample. Source material: Tregs (CD4+, CD25+, CD127-, CD137-, CD154-) from PBMCs; culture status not recorded. These receptors all come from a human donor in good health.

Points on this clone: This same CDR3 is encoded by further DNA sequences in the sample. The chain carries TRBV30 and TRBJ1-3, with D tentatively TRBD1 (5 bases). The germline CDR1 and CDR2 sequences are GTSNPN and SVGIG (reference sequence). CDR3 length: 12 amino acids. With 7 bases removed from V and 3 bases from J, the gap between germline ends came to 10 bases. CDR3 sequence reads: CALGGYGNTIYF. CDR3 in DNA: TGTGCCTTGGGGGGTTATGGAAACACCATATATTTT.

The chain links TRBV11-2 to TRBJ2-1, with a possible D match to TRBD2 (5 bases). V lost 5 bases and J lost 4, with 15 bases in between. Per germline, CDR1 SGHAT and CDR2 FQNNGV. The CDR3 has 15 residues. The CDR3 protein is CASSPVPRGYNEQFF. CDR3 DNA sequence: TGTGCCAGCAGCCCAGTCCCCCGAGGGTACAATGAGCAGTTCTTC.

This sequence joins TRBV7-3 and TRBJ2-1, with 9 nucleotides matching TRBD2. With 5 bases clipped from V and 7 bases from J, the junction kept 9 bases outside the gene matches. Germline assignment: CDR1 SGHTA and CDR2 FQGTGA. This CDR3 is built from 15 residues. CDR3 sequence (DNA): TGTGCCAGCAGCCCCCTCGGTAGCGGGAGAAATGAGCAGTTCTTC. Amino acid sequence: CASSPLGSGRNEQFF. The whole variable domain, remainder taken from reference TRBV7-3 and TRBJ2-1, is GAGVSQTPSNKVTEKGKYVELRCDPISGHTALYWYRQSLGQGPEFLIYFQGTGAADDSGLPNDRFFAVRPEGSVSTLKIQRTERGDSAVYLCASSPLGSGRNEQFFGPGTRLTVL.

This clone was picked up one time. The chain recombines TRBV30 with TRBJ1-2, with D unclear. Germline loops: CDR1 GTSNPN, CDR2 SVGIG (reference sequence). Deletions cut 3 bases from V and 2 bases from J, with 13 bases between. There are 14 residues in the CDR3. Here the CDR3 DNA reads TGTGCCTGGAGGCCCCCCGGGCCCAACTATGGCTACACCTTC. It specifies CAWRPPGPNYGYTF.

V and J are TRBV19 and TRBJ2-1; 7 nucleotides align to TRBD1. Germline CDR1 is LNHDA and CDR2 is SQIVND (reference sequence). The CDR3 has 15 amino acids. V dropped 8 bases and J dropped 0; count of bases not matched to a gene: 7. The DNA of the CDR3 is TGTGCCAGTTCGAAGGGGGCCAGCTCCTACAATGAGCAGTTCTTC. Its translation is CASSKGASSYNEQFF.

The chain recombines TRBV7-2 with TRBJ1-2, with D maybe TRBD1 (5 bases). V lost 3 bases to trimming and J lost 3 bases, with 8 bases between them. Germline V gene sequence: CDR1 SGHTA, CDR2 FQGNSA. The CDR3 length is 13 residues. The CDR3 DNA is TGTGCCAGCAGCTTCGACAGTGACTATGGCTACACCTTC. Protein sequence: CASSFDSDYGYTF.

The V and J genes are TRBV6-5 and TRBJ2-5; 10 bases align to TRBD1. CDR3 length: 15 residues. J lost 5 bases, V lost 4 bases, and 7 bases had no gene match. Germline V gene sequence: CDR1 MNHEY, CDR2 SVGAGI. The CDR3 protein is CASSSGQGVWETQYF. The CDR3 region has the DNA TGTGCCAGCAGTTCCGGACAGGGGGTTTGGGAGACCCAGTACTTC.

About this clone: The limits of the CDR3 on the DNA are not certain, so only TCRdb's listed CDR3 is given. V gene TRBV10-1 combines with J gene TRBJ2-2; the listed D gene, TRBD2, was not tested against the DNA. The CDR3 length equals 16 residues, ends included. Germline lookup yields CDR1 WNHNN and CDR2 SYGVQD (reference sequence). CDR3 in amino acids: CASSLGGFETPGSCFF.

The chain carries TRBV7-9 and TRBJ1-6; D unclear. Germline CDR1 and CDR2: SEHNR and FQNEAQ (reference sequence). Trimming cost V 5 bases and J 6 bases, with 14 bases left between them. The CDR3 length is 15 residues. CDR3 in amino acids: CASSGRRWTNSPLHF. The CDR3 DNA is TGTGCCAGCAGCGGAAGAAGGTGGACTAATTCACCCCTCCACTTT. Variable domain in full (rest from reference TRBV7-9 and TRBJ1-6): DTGVSQNPRHKITKRGQNVTFRCDPISEHNRLYWYRQTLGQGPEFLTYFQNEAQLEKSRLLSDRFSAERPKGSFSTLEIQRTEQGDSAMYLCASSGRRWTNSPLHFGNGTRLTVT.